Shown below are 25 T cell receptor beta chains from a single sample sequenced in a study of blood T cell repertoires in COVID-19. Libraries were prepared by immunoSEQ multiplex PCR; TCRdb keeps only in-frame clonotypes and omits some of them. The profile covers about 190,000 clones, with about 82% appearing a single time and about 5.5% taken by the ten largest. Sequencing was done on a sample of peripheral blood. Receptors originate from a woman in her twenties or thirties with acute or convalescent COVID-19.

The V gene is TRBV3-1 (or the pseudogene TRBV3-2), the J gene TRBJ2-1, with 9 positions matching TRBD2. With 8 bases clipped from V and 6 bases from J, the junction kept 11 bases outside the gene matches. This CDR3 is 15 amino acids long. Germline V gene lookup returns CDR1 LGHDT and CDR2 YNNKEL (reference sequence). The CDR3 reads CASSRASGIPNEQFF. CDR3 coding DNA: TGTGCCAGCTCCCGGGCTAGCGGGATCCCCAATGAGCAGTTCTTC.

A single count supports this clone. V usage is TRBV9 and J usage is TRBJ1-2; a weak D match, TRBD1 (6 bases). The CDR3 has 16 amino acids. The germline V gene has CDR1 SGDLS and CDR2 YYNGEE. Trimming removed 0 bases at V and 5 bases at J, with 17 bases between. CDR3 amino acids: CASSVGGRGDLYGYTF. The CDR3 nucleotides are TGTGCCAGCAGCGTAGGAGGGAGGGGGGATCTATATGGCTACACCTTC.

The chain couples TRBV28 to TRBJ2-1, with TRBD2 as a possible D gene (6 bases). Trimming removed 4 bases from V and 1 base from J, with 14 bases in between. Looked up from germline, CDR1 is MDHEN and CDR2 is SYDVKM. The CDR3 spans 16 residues. The CDR3 region is CASSSQIAESYNEQFF. The CDR3 DNA reads TGTGCCAGCAGTTCGCAGATAGCGGAATCCTACAATGAGCAGTTCTTC.

The rearrangement links TRBV7-9 to TRBJ1-2; 7 positions agree with TRBD1. After removal of 3 bases from V and 5 bases from J, the junction contained 6 bases not matched to a gene. The length of the CDR3 is 14 residues. CDR1 and CDR2 (germline): SEHNR, FQNEAQ (reference sequence). The CDR3 protein is CASSFDGQDYGYTF. In DNA form, the CDR3 reads TGTGCCAGCAGCTTTGACGGACAGGATTATGGCTACACCTTC.

This clone is a singleton in its sample. The rearrangement joins TRBV29-1 to TRBJ1-4, with 11 bases matching TRBD1. From germline, CDR1 is SQVTM and CDR2 ANQGSEA. The length of the CDR3 is 14 residues. V lost 6 bases, J lost 8 bases, and 8 bases stayed unmatched. The CDR3 nucleotides are TGCAGCGTCGACCCCGGGACAGGGGGGGAAAAACTGTTTTTT. Protein product: CSVDPGTGGEKLFF. Using reference TRBV29-1 and TRBJ1-4 for the parts outside the CDR3, the full variable domain is SAVISQKPSRDICQRGTSLTIQCQVDSQVTMMFWYRQQPGQSLTLIATANQGSEATYESGFVIDKFPISRPNLTFSTLTVSNMSPEDSSIYLCSVDPGTGGEKLFFGSGTQLSVL.

This chain links TRBV6-5 with TRBJ1-1, with D perhaps TRBD1 (5 bases). The V and J ends lost 6 bases and 4 bases respectively, with 9 bases between them. There are 12 residues in the CDR3. The germline gives CDR1 MNHEY, CDR2 SVGAGI. This chain's CDR3 is CASSPTVTEAFF. CDR3 DNA: TGTGCCAGCAGCCCGACAGTCACTGAAGCTTTCTTT.

CDR3 in amino acids: CASTVPSGRASPYEQYF. In DNA, the CDR3 is TGCGCCAGCACAGTCCCGAGCGGGAGGGCCAGTCCCTACGAGCAGTACTTC. This chain uses TRBV23-1 with TRBJ2-7, with 10 bases aligning to TRBD2. TRBV23-1 is filed as an ORF, its function uncertain. The ends lost 7 bases at V and 2 bases at J; junction bases unmatched: 14. The CDR3 is 17 residues long.

This clone was seen once. The chain has TRBV7-6 and TRBJ2-3, with D maybe TRBD2 (6 bases). V shed 3 bases and J shed 2 bases, with 12 bases lying between them. Germline loops: CDR1 SGHVS, CDR2 FNYEAQ. The CDR3 consists of 15 residues. The CDR3 spells CASSFSGGLTDTQYF. The DNA for the CDR3 is TGTGCCAGCAGCTTTTCCGGGGGACTCACAGATACGCAGTATTTT.

The chain recombines TRBV24-1 with TRBJ1-2; TRBD1 matches 10 bases. With 0 bases clipped from V and 4 bases from J, the junction kept 7 bases outside the gene matches. The CDR3 consists of 17 residues. Germline V CDR1 and CDR2: KGHDR, SFDVKD. The CDR3 reads CATSDLDAGTGAYGYTF. The CDR3 DNA reads as TGTGCCACCAGTGATTTGGACGCCGGGACAGGGGCCTATGGCTACACCTTC.

The chain recombines TRBV6-5 with TRBJ2-2; the match to TRBD2 covers 8 bases. With 8 bases clipped from V and 11 bases from J, the junction kept 10 bases outside the gene matches. Per germline, CDR1 MNHEY and CDR2 SVGAGI. CDR3 length: 13 amino acids. The CDR3 nucleotides read TGTGCCAGCGCGGGGGGCCCCACTCTCGAGCTGTTTTTT. It encodes CASAGGPTLELFF.

This clone was detected only a few times. The V gene is TRBV9, the J gene TRBJ2-5; TRBD1 might be the D (6 bases). In germline, CDR1 is SGDLS, CDR2 YYNGEE. The CDR3 runs to 15 residues. The germline V and J ends were trimmed by 4 bases and 4 bases, with 17 bases remaining between them. In nucleotides, the CDR3 is TGTGCCAGCAGCTCCCGGACAGTTGTAGGAGAGACCCAGTACTTC. It codes for CASSSRTVVGETQYF.

The DNA for the CDR3 is TGCGCCAGCAGCCAAGATCCGCGACAGGTGGAAAGCGGCTACACCTTC. This translates into CASSQDPRQVESGYTF. The J gene is TRBJ1-2, the V gene TRBV4-1; D perhaps matches TRBD1 (6 bases). The CDR3 consists of 16 residues. With 0 bases removed from V and 8 bases from J, the gap between germline ends came to 19 bases. Germline CDR1 and CDR2: MGHRA and YSYEKL.

This clone was seen a few times. This sequence joins TRBV5-6 and TRBJ1-1; D unresolved. The germline V gene encodes CDR1 SGHDT and CDR2 YYEEEE. V lost 0 bases and J lost 3, with 9 bases in between. CDR3 length: 14 residues. The chain's CDR3 is CASSLGTGDTEAFF. CDR3 nucleotide sequence: TGTGCCAGCAGCTTGGGAACCGGGGACACTGAAGCTTTCTTT.

The CDR3 DNA follows: TGTGCCAGCAGCCAAGATCTCCTAGGGACCCAGTACTTC. Translating gives CASSQDLLGTQYF. The chain uses TRBV4-2 and TRBJ2-5; D is unresolved. Looked up from germline, CDR1 is LGHNA and CDR2 is YNFKEQ. This CDR3 is built from 13 residues. Between the trimmed V and J ends, which lost 0 bases and 7 bases, there was a span of 9 bases.

The chain employs TRBV6-2 or TRBV6-3 and TRBJ2-5; D is uncertain. Germline-derived CDR1 and CDR2 are MNHEY and SVGEGT. Trimming left V 5 bases short and J 2 bases short, with 12 bases between. This CDR3 has 14 residues. CDR3 DNA sequence: TGTGCCAGCAGTACCCGTCGAGATCAAGAGACCCAGTACTTC. It translates to CASSTRRDQETQYF.

The chain has TRBV19 and TRBJ2-7; no clear D. Germline lookup yields CDR1 LNHDA and CDR2 SQIVND (reference sequence). The CDR3 contains 12 residues. Trimming removed 5 bases from V and 0 bases from J, with 5 bases in between. The chain's CDR3 is CASSSVSYEQYF. CDR3 in DNA: TGTGCCAGTAGTTCGGTCTCCTACGAGCAGTACTTC.

This chain connects TRBV19 to TRBJ2-7; 9 positions match TRBD1. Germline loops: CDR1 LNHDA, CDR2 SQIVND (reference sequence). V was pared by 5 bases and J by 2 bases, with 4 bases of the junction left unmatched. The CDR3 is made up of 14 amino acids. CDR3 bases: TGTGCCAGTAGTTGGGGACAGGGTACCTACGAGCAGTACTTC. This encodes CASSWGQGTYEQYF.

V gene TRBV3-1 (or the pseudogene TRBV3-2) combines with J gene TRBJ1-2; TRBD1 matches at 7 bases. The trim removed 1 base at V and 8 bases at J, leaving 13 bases unmatched. The germline gives CDR1 LGHDT, CDR2 YNNKEL (reference sequence). CDR3 length equals 16 residues. The DNA for the CDR3 is TGTGCCAGCAGCCAAGTCAGGGGGGCAGGGCGGGGAGGCTACACCTTC. Its protein is CASSQVRGAGRGGYTF.

The chain has TRBV27 and TRBJ2-7, with a possible D match to TRBD2 (6 bases). The CDR3 loop spans 12 amino acids. The V gene's germline CDR1 is MNHEY and CDR2 SMNVEV (reference sequence). Trimming removed 11 bases from V and 0 bases from J, with 11 bases in between. CDR3 sequence (DNA): TGTGCCTGGGGGGACGACTCCTACGAGCAGTACTTC. The encoded protein is CAWGDDSYEQYF.

The chain has TRBV5-1 and TRBJ1-6, with D perhaps TRBD1 (5 bases). This CDR3 spans 15 amino acids. Germline CDR1 reads SGHRS; CDR2 reads YFSETQ. Trimming left V 0 bases short and J 10 bases short, with 14 bases between. The CDR3 region has the DNA TGCGCCAGCAGCTTGGAGGACACCTCCCACTCACCCCTCCACTTT. Its translation is CASSLEDTSHSPLHF.

The chain combines TRBV5-1 with TRBJ2-3; 8 bases are a match to TRBD2. The ends lost 1 base at V and 6 bases at J; junction bases unmatched: 7. Germline V CDR1 and CDR2: SGHRS, YFSETQ. This CDR3 has 15 amino acids. The CDR3 here is CASSLRGLGRDTQYF. The CDR3 bases are TGCGCCAGCAGCTTGAGGGGACTAGGGAGGGATACGCAGTATTTT.

The chain couples TRBV27 to TRBJ2-7, with D perhaps matching TRBD1 (6 bases). Germline assignment: CDR1 MNHEY and CDR2 SMNVEV (reference sequence). The germline V and J ends were trimmed by 6 bases and 4 bases, with 13 bases remaining between them. CDR3 length: 13 amino acids. DNA of the CDR3: TGTGCCAGCAGGCAGGGGATGGGGTACGAGCAGTACTTC. It specifies CASRQGMGYEQYF.

The chain recombines TRBV7-6 with TRBJ2-2, with D possibly matching TRBD1 (6 bases). V gave up 0 bases and J gave up 5 bases, with 16 bases separating them. This CDR3 has 17 residues. Germline V gene sequence: CDR1 SGHVS, CDR2 FNYEAQ. CDR3 amino acids: CASSLAQGWGDTGELFF. CDR3 coding DNA: TGTGCCAGCAGCTTAGCGCAGGGGTGGGGAGATACCGGGGAGCTGTTTTTT. Full variable domain (remainder filled in from reference TRBV7-6 and TRBJ2-2): GAGVSQSPRYKVTKRGQDVALRCDPISGHVSLYWYRQALGQGPEFLTYFNYEAQQDKSGLPNDRFSAERPEGSISTLTIQRTEQRDSAMYRCASSLAQGWGDTGELFFGEGSRLTVL.

This rearrangement joins TRBV5-1 to TRBJ1-2; TRBD1 is a possible D gene (5 bases). V lost 0 bases and J 1 base, leaving 7 bases between the germline ends. This CDR3 comprises 14 residues. Germline CDR1 reads SGHRS; CDR2 reads YFSETQ. The CDR3 sequence: CASSLEGFNYGYTF. In DNA form, the CDR3 reads TGCGCCAGCAGCTTGGAGGGGTTTAACTATGGCTACACCTTC.

J is TRBJ2-7 and V is TRBV28; 8 positions match TRBD2. The CDR3 length is 21 residues. The germline V gene encodes CDR1 MDHEN and CDR2 SYDVKM. The V gene end was trimmed by 3 bases and the J gene end by 0 bases; junction bases not matched to a gene: 22. In DNA, the CDR3 is TGTGCCAGCAGTTTTACCCCAGGAACAGGGCTCACTAGCGGATTCTCCTACGAGCAGTACTTC. It encodes CASSFTPGTGLTSGFSYEQYF.